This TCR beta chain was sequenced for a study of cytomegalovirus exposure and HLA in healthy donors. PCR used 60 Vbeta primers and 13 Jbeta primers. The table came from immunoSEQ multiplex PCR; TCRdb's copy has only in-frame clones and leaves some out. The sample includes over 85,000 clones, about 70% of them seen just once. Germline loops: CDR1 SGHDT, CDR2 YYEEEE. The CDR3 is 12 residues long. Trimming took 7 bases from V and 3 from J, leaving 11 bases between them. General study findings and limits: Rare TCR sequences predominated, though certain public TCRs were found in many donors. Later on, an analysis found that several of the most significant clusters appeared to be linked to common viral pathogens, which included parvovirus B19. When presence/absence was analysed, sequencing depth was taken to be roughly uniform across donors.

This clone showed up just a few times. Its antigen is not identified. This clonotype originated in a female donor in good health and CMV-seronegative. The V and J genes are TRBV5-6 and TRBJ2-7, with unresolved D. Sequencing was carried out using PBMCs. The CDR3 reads CASSSLGYEQYF. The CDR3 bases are TGTGCCAGCTCCTCGCTAGGCTACGAGCAGTACTTC.